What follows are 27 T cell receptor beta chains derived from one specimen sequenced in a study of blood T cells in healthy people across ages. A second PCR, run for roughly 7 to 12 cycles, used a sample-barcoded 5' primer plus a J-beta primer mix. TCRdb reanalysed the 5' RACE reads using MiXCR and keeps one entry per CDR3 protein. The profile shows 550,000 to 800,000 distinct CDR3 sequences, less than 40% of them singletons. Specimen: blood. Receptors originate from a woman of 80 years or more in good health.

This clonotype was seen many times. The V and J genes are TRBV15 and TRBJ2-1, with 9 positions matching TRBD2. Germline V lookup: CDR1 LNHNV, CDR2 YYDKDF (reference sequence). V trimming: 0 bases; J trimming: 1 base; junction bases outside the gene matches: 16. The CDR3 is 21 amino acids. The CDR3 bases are TGTGCCACCAGCAGAGATAGGGCTAGCGGGGCTTTAGGGGAATCCTACAATGAGCAGTTCTTC. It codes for CATSRDRASGALGESYNEQFF. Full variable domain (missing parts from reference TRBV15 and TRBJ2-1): DAMVIQNPRYQVTQFGKPVTLSCSQTLNHNVMYWYQQKSSQAPKLLFHYYDKDFNNEADTPDNFQSRRPNTSFCFLDIRSPGLGDTAMYLCATSRDRASGALGESYNEQFFGPGTRLTVL.

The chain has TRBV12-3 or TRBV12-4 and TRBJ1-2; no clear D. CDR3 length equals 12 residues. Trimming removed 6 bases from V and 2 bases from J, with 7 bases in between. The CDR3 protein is CASSRENYGYTF. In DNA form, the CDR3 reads TGTGCCAGCAGCCGAGAGAACTATGGCTACACCTTC.

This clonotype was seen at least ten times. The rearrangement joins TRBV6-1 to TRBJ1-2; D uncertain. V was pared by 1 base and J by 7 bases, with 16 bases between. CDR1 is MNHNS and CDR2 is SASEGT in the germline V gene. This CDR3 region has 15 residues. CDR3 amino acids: CASSEVAGGRAGYTF. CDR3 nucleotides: TGTGCCAGCAGTGAAGTGGCCGGAGGACGAGCTGGCTACACCTTC.

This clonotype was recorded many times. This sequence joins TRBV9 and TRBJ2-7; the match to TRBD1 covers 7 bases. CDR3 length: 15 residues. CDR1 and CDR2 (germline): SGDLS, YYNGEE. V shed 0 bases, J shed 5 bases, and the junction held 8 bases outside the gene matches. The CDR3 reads CASSVEGRGLDEQYF. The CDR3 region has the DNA TGTGCCAGCAGCGTAGAGGGTAGGGGGCTCGACGAGCAGTACTTC.

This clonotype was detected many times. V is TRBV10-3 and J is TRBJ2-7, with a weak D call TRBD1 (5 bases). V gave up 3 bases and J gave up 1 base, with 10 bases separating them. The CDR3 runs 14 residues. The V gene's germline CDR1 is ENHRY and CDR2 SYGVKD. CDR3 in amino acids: CAISDLRASYEQYF. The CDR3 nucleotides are TGTGCCATCAGTGACCTCAGGGCATCCTACGAGCAGTACTTC.

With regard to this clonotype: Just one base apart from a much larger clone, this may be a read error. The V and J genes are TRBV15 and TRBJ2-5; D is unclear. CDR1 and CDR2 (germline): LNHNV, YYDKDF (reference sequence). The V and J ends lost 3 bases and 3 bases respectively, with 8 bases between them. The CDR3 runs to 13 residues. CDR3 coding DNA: TGTGCCACCAGCAGTGAGGCTAAAGAGACCCAGTACTTC. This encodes CATSSEAKETQYF.

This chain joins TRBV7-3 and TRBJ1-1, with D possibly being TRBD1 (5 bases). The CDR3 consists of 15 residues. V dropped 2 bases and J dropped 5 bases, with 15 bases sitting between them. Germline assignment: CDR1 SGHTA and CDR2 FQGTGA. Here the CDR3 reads CASSLGSRGDTEAFF. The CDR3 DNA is TGTGCCAGCAGCTTAGGGAGTAGGGGAGATACTGAAGCTTTCTTT.

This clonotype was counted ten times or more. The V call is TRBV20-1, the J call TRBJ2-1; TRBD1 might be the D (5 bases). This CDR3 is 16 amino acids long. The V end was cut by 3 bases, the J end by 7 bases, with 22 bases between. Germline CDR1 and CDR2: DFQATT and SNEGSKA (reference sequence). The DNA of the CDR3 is TGCAGTGCTAGCCGACCGGGCAGGGATTTGTTAAATGAGCAGTTCTTC. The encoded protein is CSASRPGRDLLNEQFF.

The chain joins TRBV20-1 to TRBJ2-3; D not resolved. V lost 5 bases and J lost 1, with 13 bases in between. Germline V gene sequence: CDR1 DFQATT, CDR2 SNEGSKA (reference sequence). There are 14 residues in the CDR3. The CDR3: CSAEYKIGTDTQYF. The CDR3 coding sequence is TGCAGTGCTGAATACAAGATCGGCACAGATACGCAGTATTTT.

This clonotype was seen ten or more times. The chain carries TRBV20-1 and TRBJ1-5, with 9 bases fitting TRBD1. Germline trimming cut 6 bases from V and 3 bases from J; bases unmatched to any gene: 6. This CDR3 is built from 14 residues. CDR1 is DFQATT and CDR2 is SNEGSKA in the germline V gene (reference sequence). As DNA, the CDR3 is TGCAGTGCGTGGACAGGGGAAACCAATCAGCCCCAGCATTTT. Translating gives CSAWTGETNQPQHF.

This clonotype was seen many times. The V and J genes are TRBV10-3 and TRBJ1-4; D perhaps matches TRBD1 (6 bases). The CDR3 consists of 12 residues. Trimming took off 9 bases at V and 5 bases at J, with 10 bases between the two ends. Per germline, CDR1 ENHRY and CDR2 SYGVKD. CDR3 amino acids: CAIKGVNEKLFF. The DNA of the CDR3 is TGTGCCATAAAGGGGGTCAATGAAAAACTGTTTTTT.

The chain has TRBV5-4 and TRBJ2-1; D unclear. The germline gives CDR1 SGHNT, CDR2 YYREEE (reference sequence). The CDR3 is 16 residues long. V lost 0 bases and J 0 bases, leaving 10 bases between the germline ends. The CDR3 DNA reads TGTGCCAGCAGCTTGGACAGACCGAGCTCCTACAATGAGCAGTTCTTC. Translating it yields CASSLDRPSSYNEQFF. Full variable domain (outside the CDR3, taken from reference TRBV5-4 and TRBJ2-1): ETGVTQSPTHLIKTRGQQVTLRCSSQSGHNTVSWYQQALGQGPQFIFQYYREEENGRGNFPPRFSGLQFPNYSSELNVNALELDDSALYLCASSLDRPSSYNEQFFGPGTRLTVL.

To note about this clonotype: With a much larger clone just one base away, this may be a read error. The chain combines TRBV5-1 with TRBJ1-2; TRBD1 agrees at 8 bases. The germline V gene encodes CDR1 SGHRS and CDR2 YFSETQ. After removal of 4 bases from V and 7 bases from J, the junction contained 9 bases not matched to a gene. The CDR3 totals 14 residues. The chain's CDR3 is CASSAAGGSVGYTF. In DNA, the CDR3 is TGCGCCAGCAGCGCAGCAGGGGGCTCTGTTGGCTACACCTTC.

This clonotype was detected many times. CDR3 amino acids: CASSPGGLAGGTDTQYF. In nucleotides, the CDR3 is TGTGCCAGCAGTCCTGGGGGGCTAGCGGGGGGCACAGATACGCAGTATTTT. The chain has TRBV28 and TRBJ2-3; 10 bases are a match to TRBD2. CDR1 and CDR2 from the germline V gene are MDHEN and SYDVKM. The trim removed 5 bases at V and 1 base at J, leaving 9 bases unmatched. CDR3 length: 17 residues.

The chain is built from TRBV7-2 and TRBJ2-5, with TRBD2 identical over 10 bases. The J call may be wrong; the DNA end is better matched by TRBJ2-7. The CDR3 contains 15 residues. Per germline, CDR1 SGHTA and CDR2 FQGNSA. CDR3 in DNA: TGTGCCAGCAGCTTAGACACTAGCGGGGACTACGAGCAGTACTTC. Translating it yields CASSLDTSGDYEQYF.

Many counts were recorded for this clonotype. The CDR3 region has the DNA TGTGCCAGCAGTGGAGCTAGCAACTACGAGCAGTACTTC. Translated, it gives CASSGASNYEQYF. The chain joins TRBV6-5 to TRBJ2-7; a weak D match, TRBD2 (5 bases). The germline V and J ends were trimmed by 5 bases and 3 bases, with 11 bases remaining between them. Germline lookup yields CDR1 MNHEY and CDR2 SVGAGI. The CDR3 consists of 13 residues.

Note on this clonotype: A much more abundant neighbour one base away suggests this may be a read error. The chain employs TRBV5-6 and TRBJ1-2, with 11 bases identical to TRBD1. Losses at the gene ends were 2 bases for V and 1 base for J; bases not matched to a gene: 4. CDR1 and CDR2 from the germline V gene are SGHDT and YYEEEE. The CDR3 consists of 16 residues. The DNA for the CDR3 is TGTGCCAGCAGCTTAGGGACAGGGGGTTATAACTATGGCTACACCTTC. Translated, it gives CASSLGTGGYNYGYTF.

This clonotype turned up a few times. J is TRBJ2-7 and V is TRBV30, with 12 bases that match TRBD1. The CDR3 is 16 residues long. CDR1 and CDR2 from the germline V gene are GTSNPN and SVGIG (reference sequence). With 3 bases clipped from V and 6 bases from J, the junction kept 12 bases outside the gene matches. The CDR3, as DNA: TGTGCCTGGAGCGATTTCCAGGGACAGGGGGCTCCCGAGCAGTACTTC. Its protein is CAWSDFQGQGAPEQYF.

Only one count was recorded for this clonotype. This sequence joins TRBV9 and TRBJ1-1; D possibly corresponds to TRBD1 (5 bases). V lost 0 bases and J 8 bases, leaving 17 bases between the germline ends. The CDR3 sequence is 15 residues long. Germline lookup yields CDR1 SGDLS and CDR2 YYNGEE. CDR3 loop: CASSVEGGTLTEAFF. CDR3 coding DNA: TGTGCCAGCAGCGTAGAAGGAGGGACCCTCACCGAAGCTTTCTTT.

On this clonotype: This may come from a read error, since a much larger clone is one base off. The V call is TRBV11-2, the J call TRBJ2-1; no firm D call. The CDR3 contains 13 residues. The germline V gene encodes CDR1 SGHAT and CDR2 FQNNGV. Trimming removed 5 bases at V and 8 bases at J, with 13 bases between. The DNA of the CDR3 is TGTGCCAGCAGCCCGAGCTGGAGCGATGAGCAGTTCTTC. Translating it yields CASSPSWSDEQFF.

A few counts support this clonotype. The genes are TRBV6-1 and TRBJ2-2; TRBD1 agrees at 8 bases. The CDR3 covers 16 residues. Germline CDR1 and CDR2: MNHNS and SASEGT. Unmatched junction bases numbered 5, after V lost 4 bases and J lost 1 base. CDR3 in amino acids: CASSARTGWNTGELFF. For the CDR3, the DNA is TGTGCCAGCAGTGCCCGGACAGGGTGGAACACCGGGGAGCTGTTTTTT.

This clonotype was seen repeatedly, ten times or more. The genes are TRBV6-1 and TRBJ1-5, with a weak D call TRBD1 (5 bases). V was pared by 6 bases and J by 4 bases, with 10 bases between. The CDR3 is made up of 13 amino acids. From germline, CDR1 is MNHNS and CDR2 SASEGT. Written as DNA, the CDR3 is TGTGCCAGCAGGTACGGGACTAATCAGCCCCAGCATTTT. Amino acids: CASRYGTNQPQHF.

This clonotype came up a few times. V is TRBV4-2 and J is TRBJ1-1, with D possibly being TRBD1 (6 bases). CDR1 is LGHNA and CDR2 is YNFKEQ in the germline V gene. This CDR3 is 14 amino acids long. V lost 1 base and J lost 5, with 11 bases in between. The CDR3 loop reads CASSQARGGTEAFF. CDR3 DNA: TGTGCCAGCAGCCAAGCCAGGGGCGGTACTGAAGCTTTCTTT.

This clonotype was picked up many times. CDR3 in DNA: TGTGCCAGCAGCTTAAAGGAGAGCTCCTATAATTCACCCCTCCACTTT. Protein sequence: CASSLKESSYNSPLHF. The chain employs TRBV7-8 and TRBJ1-6; no definite D call. CDR3 size: 16 residues. Germline values: CDR1 SGHVS, CDR2 FQNEAQ. Trimming removed 2 bases at V and 0 bases at J, with 8 bases between.

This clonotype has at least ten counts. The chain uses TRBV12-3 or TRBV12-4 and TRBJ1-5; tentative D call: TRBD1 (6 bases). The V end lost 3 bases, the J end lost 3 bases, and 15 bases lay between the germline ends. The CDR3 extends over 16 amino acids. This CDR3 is CASSLGADRYNQPQHF. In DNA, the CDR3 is TGTGCCAGCAGTTTGGGGGCGGACAGATACAATCAGCCCCAGCATTTT.

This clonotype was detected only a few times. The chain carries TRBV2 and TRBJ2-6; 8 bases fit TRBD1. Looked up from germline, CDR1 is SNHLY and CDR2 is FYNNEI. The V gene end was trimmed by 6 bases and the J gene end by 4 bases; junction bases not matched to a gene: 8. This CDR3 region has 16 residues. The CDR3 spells CASRDTGGPGANVLTF. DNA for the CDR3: TGTGCCAGCAGAGACACAGGGGGACCAGGGGCCAACGTCCTGACTTTC.

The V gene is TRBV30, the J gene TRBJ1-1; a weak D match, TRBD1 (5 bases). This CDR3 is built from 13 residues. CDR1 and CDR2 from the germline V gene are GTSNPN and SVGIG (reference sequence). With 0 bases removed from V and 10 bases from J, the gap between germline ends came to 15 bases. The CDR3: CAWSVGVGNGAFF. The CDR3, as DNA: TGTGCCTGGAGTGTAGGGGTAGGGAATGGAGCTTTCTTT.